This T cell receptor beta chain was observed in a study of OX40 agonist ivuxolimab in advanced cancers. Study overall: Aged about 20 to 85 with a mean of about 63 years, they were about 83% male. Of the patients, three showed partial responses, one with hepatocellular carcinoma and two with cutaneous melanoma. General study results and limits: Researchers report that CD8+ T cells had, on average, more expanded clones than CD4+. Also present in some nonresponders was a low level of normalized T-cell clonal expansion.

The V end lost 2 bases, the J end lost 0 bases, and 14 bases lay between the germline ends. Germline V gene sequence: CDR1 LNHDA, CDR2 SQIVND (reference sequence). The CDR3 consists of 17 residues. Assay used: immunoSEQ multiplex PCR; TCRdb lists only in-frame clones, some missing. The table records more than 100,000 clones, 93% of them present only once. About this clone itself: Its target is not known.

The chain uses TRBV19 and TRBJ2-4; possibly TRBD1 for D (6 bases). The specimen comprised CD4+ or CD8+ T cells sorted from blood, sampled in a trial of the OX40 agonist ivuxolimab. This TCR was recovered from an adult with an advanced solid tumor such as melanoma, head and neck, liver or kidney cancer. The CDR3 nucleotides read TGTGCCAGTAGTATATTTTTCAGGGGTCAAGCCAAAAACATTCAGTACTTC. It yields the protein CASSIFFRGQAKNIQYF.